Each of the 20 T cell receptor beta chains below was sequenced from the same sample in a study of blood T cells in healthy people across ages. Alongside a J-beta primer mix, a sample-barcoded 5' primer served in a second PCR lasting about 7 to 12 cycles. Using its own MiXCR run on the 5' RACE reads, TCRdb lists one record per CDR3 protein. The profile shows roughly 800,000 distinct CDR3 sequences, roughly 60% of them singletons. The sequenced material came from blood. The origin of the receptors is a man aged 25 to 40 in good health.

The CDR3 DNA is TGTGCCACCAGTGATGCCTTTTACAATGAGCAGTTCTTC. Protein: CATSDAFYNEQFF. The chain has TRBV24-1 and TRBJ2-1; D ambiguous. The CDR3 totals 13 residues. V was shortened by 3 bases and J by 4 bases, with 6 bases between the two germline ends. Germline-derived CDR1 and CDR2 are KGHDR and SFDVKD.

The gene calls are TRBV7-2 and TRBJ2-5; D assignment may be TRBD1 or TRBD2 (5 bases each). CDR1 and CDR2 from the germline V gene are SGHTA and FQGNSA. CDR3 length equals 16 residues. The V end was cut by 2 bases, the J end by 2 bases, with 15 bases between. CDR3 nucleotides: TGTGCCAGCAGCTTAAACCAGGGAGTAATTCAAGAGACCCAGTACTTC. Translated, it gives CASSLNQGVIQETQYF.

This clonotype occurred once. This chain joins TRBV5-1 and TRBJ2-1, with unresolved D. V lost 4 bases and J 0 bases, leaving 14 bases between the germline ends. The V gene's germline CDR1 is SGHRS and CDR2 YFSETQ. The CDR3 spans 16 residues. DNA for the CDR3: TGCGCCAGCAGCCCCGGACGTCATAGCTCCTACAATGAGCAGTTCTTC. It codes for CASSPGRHSSYNEQFF.

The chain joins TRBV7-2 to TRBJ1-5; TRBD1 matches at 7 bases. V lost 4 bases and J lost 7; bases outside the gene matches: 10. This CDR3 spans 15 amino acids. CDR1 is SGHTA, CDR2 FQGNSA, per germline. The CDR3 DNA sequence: TGTGCCAGCAGCTCCCTTCGACAGGGCTTACAGCCCCAGCATTTT. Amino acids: CASSSLRQGLQPQHF.

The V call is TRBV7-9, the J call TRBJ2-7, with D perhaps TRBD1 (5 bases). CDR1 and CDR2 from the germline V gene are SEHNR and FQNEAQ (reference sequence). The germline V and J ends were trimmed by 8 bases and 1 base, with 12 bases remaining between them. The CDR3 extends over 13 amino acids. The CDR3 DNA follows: TGTGCCAGCGGACCCCGACAGTCCTACGAGCAGTACTTC. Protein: CASGPRQSYEQYF. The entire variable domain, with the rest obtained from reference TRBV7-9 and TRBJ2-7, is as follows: DTGVSQNPRHKITKRGQNVTFRCDPISEHNRLYWYRQTLGQGPEFLTYFQNEAQLEKSRLLSDRFSAERPKGSFSTLEIQRTEQGDSAMYLCASGPRQSYEQYFGPGTRLTVT.

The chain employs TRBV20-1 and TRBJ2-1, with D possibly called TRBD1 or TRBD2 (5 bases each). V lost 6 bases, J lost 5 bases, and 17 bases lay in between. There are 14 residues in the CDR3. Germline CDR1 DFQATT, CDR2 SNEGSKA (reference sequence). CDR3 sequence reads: CSAEGTIRDNEQFF. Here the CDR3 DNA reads TGCAGTGCGGAAGGGACCATCCGAGACAATGAGCAGTTCTTC.

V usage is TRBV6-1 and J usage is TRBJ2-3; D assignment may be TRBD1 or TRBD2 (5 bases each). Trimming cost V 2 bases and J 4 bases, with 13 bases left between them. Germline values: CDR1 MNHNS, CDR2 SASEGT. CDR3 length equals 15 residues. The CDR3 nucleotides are TGTGCCAGCAGTGAATCGCCGGGGCAGGCAGATACGCAGTATTTT. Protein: CASSESPGQADTQYF.

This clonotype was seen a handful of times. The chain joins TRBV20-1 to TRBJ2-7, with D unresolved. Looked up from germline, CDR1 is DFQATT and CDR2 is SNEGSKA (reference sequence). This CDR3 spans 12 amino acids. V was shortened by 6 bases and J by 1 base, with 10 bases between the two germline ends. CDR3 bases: TGCAGTGCCCCCAGCGTTTCCTACGAGCAGTACTTC. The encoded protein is CSAPSVSYEQYF.

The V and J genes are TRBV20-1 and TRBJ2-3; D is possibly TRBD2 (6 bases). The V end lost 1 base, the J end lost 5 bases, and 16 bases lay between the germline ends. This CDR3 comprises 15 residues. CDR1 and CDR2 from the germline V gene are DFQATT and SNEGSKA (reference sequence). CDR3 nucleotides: TGCAGTGCTAGAGTTGGGACTCCCGGAATAGATACGCAGTATTTT. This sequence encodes CSARVGTPGIDTQYF.

This CDR3 reads CASSSYSGGYTF. CDR3 sequence (DNA): TGTGCCAGCAGCAGCTACAGTGGTGGCTACACCTTC. This chain connects TRBV6-1 to TRBJ1-2; D gene unclear. In germline, CDR1 is MNHNS, CDR2 SASEGT. The V gene lost 6 bases and the J gene lost 7 bases, with 12 bases spanning the gap. The CDR3 spans 12 residues.

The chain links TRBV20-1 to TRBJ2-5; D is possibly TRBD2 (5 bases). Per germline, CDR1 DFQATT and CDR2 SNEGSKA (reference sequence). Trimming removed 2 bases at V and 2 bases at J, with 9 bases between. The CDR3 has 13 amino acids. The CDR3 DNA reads TGCAGTGCTAGAAGGTGGGAGCAAGAGACCCAGTACTTC. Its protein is CSARRWEQETQYF.

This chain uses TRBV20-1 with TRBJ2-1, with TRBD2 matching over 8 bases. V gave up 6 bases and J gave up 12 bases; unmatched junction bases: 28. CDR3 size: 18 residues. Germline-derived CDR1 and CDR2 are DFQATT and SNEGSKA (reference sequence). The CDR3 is CSASAGYQRELNPDGQFF. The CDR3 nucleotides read TGCAGTGCCTCGGCCGGGTATCAGCGGGAGTTGAACCCGGATGGGCAGTTCTTC.

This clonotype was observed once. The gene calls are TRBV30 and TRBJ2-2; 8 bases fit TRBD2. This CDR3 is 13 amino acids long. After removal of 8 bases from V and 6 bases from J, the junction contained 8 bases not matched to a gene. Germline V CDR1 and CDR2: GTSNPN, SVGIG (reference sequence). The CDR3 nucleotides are TGTGCCGCAACGGGGGGGTTGGCCGGGGAGCTGTTTTTT. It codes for CAATGGLAGELFF.

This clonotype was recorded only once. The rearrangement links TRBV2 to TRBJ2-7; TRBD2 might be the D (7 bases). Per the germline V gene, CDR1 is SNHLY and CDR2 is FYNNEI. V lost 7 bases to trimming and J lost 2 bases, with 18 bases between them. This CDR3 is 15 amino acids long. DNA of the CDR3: TGTGCCAGCAACCCCTTGGGGGGGGCTACCTACGAGCAGTACTTC. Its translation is CASNPLGGATYEQYF. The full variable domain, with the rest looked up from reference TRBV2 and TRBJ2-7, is EPEVTQTPSHQVTQMGQEVILRCVPISNHLYFYWYRQILGQKVEFLVSFYNNEISEKSEIFDDQFSVERPDGSNFTLKIRSTKLEDSAMYFCASNPLGGATYEQYFGPGTRLTVT.

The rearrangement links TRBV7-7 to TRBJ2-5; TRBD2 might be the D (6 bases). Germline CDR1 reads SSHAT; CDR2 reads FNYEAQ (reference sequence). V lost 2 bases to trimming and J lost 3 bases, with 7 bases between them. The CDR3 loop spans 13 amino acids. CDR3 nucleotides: TGTGCCAGCAGCTTAAAGCGGGAAGAGACCCAGTACTTC. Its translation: CASSLKREETQYF.

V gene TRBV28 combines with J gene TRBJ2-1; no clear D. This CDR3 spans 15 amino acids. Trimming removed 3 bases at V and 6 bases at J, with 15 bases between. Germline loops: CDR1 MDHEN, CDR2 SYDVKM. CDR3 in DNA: TGTGCCAGCAGTTTTTTAATTAAGGGTTCCAATGAGCAGTTCTTC. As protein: CASSFLIKGSNEQFF. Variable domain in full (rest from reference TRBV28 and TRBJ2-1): DVKVTQSSRYLVKRTGEKVFLECVQDMDHENMFWYRQDPGLGLRLIYFSYDVKMKEKGDIPEGYSVSREKKERFSLILESASTNQTSMYLCASSFLIKGSNEQFFGPGTRLTVL.

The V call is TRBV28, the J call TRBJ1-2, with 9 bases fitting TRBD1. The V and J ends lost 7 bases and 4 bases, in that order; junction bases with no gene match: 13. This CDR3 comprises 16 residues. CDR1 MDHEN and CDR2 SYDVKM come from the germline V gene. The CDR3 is CASTGTGIGTGYGYTF. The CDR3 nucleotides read TGTGCCAGCACTGGGACAGGGATAGGGACAGGCTATGGCTACACCTTC.

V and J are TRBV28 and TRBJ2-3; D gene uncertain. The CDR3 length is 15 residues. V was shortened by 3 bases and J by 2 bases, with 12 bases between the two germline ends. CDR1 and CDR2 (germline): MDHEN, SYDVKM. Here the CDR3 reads CASSFPGRNTDTQYF. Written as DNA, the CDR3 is TGTGCCAGCAGTTTTCCCGGCCGCAACACAGATACGCAGTATTTT.

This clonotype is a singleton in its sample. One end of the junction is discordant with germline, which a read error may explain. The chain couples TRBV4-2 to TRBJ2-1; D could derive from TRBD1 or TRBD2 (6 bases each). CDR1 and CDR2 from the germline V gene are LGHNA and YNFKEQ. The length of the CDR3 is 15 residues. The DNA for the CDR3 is TGTGCCAGCAGCCAAGACGGGGGCCAGGGTAATGAGCAGTTCTTT. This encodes CASSQDGGQGNEQFF.

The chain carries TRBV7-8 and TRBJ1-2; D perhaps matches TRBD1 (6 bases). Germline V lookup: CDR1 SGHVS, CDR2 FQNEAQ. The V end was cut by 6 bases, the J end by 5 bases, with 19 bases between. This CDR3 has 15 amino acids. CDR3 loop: CASRPPGAGRYGYTF. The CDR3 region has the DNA TGTGCCAGCAGACCCCCGGGGGCAGGGAGATATGGCTACACCTTC.